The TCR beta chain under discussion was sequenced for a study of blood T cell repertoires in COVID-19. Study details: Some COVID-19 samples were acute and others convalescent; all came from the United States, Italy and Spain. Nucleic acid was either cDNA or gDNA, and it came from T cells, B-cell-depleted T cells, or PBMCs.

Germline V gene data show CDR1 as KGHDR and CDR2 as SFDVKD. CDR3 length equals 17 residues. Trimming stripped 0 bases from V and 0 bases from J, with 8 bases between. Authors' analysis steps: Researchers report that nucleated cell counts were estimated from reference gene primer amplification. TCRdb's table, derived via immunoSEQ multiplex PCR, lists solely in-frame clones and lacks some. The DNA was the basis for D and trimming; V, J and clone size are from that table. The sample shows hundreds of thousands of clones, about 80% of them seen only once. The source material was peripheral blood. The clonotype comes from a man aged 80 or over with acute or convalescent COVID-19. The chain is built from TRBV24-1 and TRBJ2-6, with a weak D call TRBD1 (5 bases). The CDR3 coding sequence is TGTGCCACCAGTGATTTGCCAGGGCCCTCTGGGGCCAACGTCCTGACTTTC. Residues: CATSDLPGPSGANVLTF.